The source of this T cell receptor beta chain is a study of OX40 agonist ivuxolimab in advanced cancers. For the study in its entirety: The costimulatory receptor OX40 (CD134) was targeted by ivuxolimab, a fully human IgG2 agonistic monoclonal antibody. Among the 52 dose-escalation patients, around 20 had hepatocellular carcinoma, approximately 15 melanoma, 9 renal cell carcinoma and 9 head and neck cancer. The purpose of peripheral TCRbeta sequencing was to test whether ivuxolimab changed TCR sequence diversity and led to clonal T-cell expansion. The paper reports the monotherapy dose-escalation portion (N of about 50 patients) of the phase I ivuxolimab trial. Three dose-escalation patients achieved partial responses, one with hepatocellular carcinoma and two with cutaneous melanoma. In the dose-escalation cohort, 82.7% of patients were male, and the mean age was roughly 60 years, with a range of roughly 23 to 85. Patients were allowed to have had prior anti-PD-1, anti-PD-L1 or anti-CTLA-4 therapy, and roughly 40% of the dose-escalation patients had been treated with checkpoint inhibitors. Intravenous ivuxolimab was administered to patients every 2 weeks at six dose levels: 0.01, 0.1, 0.3, 1.5, 3 and 10 mg/kg. Broader findings and caveats from the paper: The antigen specificity of the clonally expanded peripheral T cells was not determined. In the 0.1-3.0 mg/kg groups, partial responders had among the lowest normalized peripheral clonal expansion, particularly in CD8+ T cells. Low levels of normalized T-cell clonal expansion were also seen in some nonresponding patients. After ivuxolimab, expanded clones were on average more numerous among CD8+ T cells than among CD4+ T cells. Clonal expansion of both CD4+ and CD8+ blood T cells was observed from baseline to week 6 at doses 0.1 to 3.0 mg/kg.

CDR3 length: 15 amino acids, cysteine to phenylalanine. The entry retains the CDR3 DNA only, 45 bases that are in frame from base 1. V loses 2 bases of germline sequence and J loses 0 bases, and the interval between the two ends is 9 bases. CDR1 and CDR2 were assigned from the germline V gene as SGHRS and YFSETQ. This clone was recorded a few times. Its recognized antigen is unknown. One base away there is no much larger clone; base qualities are not given. Patients with autoimmune disease history or receiving systemic immunosuppression were excluded from the trial. In every dose cohort, peripheral blood was drawn for TCR sequencing at baseline, cycle 4 day 1, and cycle 7 day 1. The samples were drawn from a first-in-human, open-label, multicenter phase I dose-escalation trial of ivuxolimab. Adults with locally advanced or metastatic melanoma, renal cell, hepatocellular, or head and neck squamous cell carcinoma were enrolled in the trial. CD4+ and CD8+ T cells were sorted separately from peripheral blood before TCR sequencing.

Genomic DNA was extracted from sorted cells for sequencing of the TCRbeta CDR3 region. The immunoSEQ Assay was used to sequence the TCRbeta CDR3 regions. Held by TCRdb, this immuneACCESS table contains in-frame sequences only and omits some clones. Under half of the omission traces to an unresolved V gene where checked; the cause of the rest is unknown. A total of 70,000 or so clones appear in this sample, roughly 80% of them only once. Of the sample, 9.5% to 13% falls within the top ten clones. Sample: CD4+ or CD8+ T cells sorted from blood, taken in a trial of the OX40 agonist ivuxolimab. This TCR was recovered from an adult with an advanced solid tumor such as melanoma, head and neck, liver or kidney cancer. The sequence links TRBV5-1 to TRBJ2-1; no D segment can be confidently identified. The CDR3 region has the sequence CASSFTESSYNEQFF. The nucleotide sequence reads as follows: TGCGCCAGCAGCTTCACAGAGAGCTCCTACAATGAGCAGTTCTTC.